The sample holds a few counts of the clone carrying this T cell receptor (beta chain). Its antigen is still unknown. The data are from a study of cytomegalovirus exposure and HLA in healthy donors. Overall study context: HLA-typed donors contributed 80 million or so unique TCRs, which were held in an early data release.

Amplification used 60 Vbeta primers and 13 Jbeta primers. In the original workflow: In a later analysis, tens of millions of unique TCR beta chains included roughly 11 million shared by two or more donors. The data were produced by immunoSEQ multiplex PCR, yet TCRdb's version contains in-frame clones alone and is incomplete. V, J and clone size reflect that table, while D and trimming were determined from the DNA. This table holds approximately 100,000 clones, approximately 81% found once. The CDR3 covers 15 residues. CDR1 and CDR2 from the germline V gene are SGHNT and YYREEE (reference sequence). V lost 2 bases and J 4 bases, leaving 13 bases between the germline ends. Study-wide findings and caveats: In a later analysis, HLA-C alleles had the fewest associated TCRs, DRB1 alleles the most. A later analysis reported that several of the most significant clusters appeared to be linked to common viral pathogens, among them Epstein-Barr virus.

The sequenced sample consisted of PBMCs. V usage is TRBV5-4 and J usage is TRBJ2-1; D remains ambiguous. The TCR sequence derives from a female donor in good health and CMV-seropositive. The CDR3 protein is CASSLLGARYNEQFF. The CDR3, as DNA: TGTGCCAGCAGCTTACTTGGCGCCAGGTACAATGAGCAGTTCTTC.